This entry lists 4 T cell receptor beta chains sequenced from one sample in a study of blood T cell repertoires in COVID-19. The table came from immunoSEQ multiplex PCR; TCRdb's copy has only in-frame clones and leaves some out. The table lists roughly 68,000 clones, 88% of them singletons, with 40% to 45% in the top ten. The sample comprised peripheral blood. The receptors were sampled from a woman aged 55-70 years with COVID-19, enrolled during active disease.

CDR3 sequence (DNA): TGTGCCAGCAGTGATTTGGGGAGAATGAACACTGAAGCTTTCTTT. Its protein is CASSDLGRMNTEAFF. This rearrangement joins TRBV2 to TRBJ1-1; no clear D. The CDR3 contains 15 residues. V was pared by 3 bases and J by 0 bases, with 11 bases between. CDR1 SNHLY and CDR2 FYNNEI come from the germline V gene.

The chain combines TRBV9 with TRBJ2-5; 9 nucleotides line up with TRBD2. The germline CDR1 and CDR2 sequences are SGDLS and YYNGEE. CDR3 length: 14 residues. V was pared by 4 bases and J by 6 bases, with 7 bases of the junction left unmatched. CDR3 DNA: TGTGCCAGCAGCCGGGAGCTAGCGGGGCAGACCCAGTACTTC. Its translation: CASSRELAGQTQYF.

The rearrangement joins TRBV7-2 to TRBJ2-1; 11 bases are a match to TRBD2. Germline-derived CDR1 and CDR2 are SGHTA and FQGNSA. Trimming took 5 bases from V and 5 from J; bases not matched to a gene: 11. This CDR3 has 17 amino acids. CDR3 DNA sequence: TGTGCCAGCAGCAAAGACCCGGGACTAGCGGTTAACAATGAGCAGTTCTTC. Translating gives CASSKDPGLAVNNEQFF.

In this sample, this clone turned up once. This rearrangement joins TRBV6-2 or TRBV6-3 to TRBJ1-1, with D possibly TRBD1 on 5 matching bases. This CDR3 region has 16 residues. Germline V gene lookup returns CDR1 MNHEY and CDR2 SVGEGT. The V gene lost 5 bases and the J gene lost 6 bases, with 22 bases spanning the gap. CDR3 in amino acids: CASSTPGEGRESEAFF. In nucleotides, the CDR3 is TGTGCCAGCAGTACACCGGGTGAAGGCAGGGAATCTGAAGCTTTCTTT.